This TCR beta chain was sequenced in a study of T-cell memory formation after mild COVID-19. This clonotype was seen more than once but under ten times. Its antigen is undetermined. It was 5'RACE with constant-segment primers that produced the TCR alpha and TCR beta cDNA libraries, which carried sample barcodes and UMIs. A single record per CDR3 protein comes from TCRdb applying MiXCR to the 5' RACE reads. Among fewer than 350,000 distinct CDR3 sequences listed, roughly an eighth were seen once. Whole-study results and caveats: Certain responding clones were present in pre-infection memory, suggesting participation of cross-reactive memory.

Looked up from germline, CDR1 is SGHDT and CDR2 is YYEEEE. This CDR3 has 14 residues. With 4 bases clipped from V and 3 bases from J, the junction kept 3 bases outside the gene matches. The gene calls are TRBV5-6 and TRBJ2-5, with 10 bases aligning to TRBD2. Sequencing input: PBMCs or a T cell subset sorted from them (not recorded which). The receptor was derived from a man between 18 and 29 years old who had mild COVID-19 (a few samples of this study predate the infection). Cell type and time point are not known. The CDR3: CASSRTSGEETQYF. The CDR3 DNA reads as TGTGCCAGCAGCCGAACTAGCGGGGAAGAGACCCAGTACTTC.